This passage covers 11 T cell receptor beta chains from one sample sequenced in a study of cytomegalovirus exposure and HLA in healthy donors. Researchers ran the PCR with 60 Vbeta and 13 Jbeta primers. Repertoires were generated with immunoSEQ multiplex PCR, while TCRdb's copy carries only in-frame clones and drops some. This sample yields approximately 130,000 clones, of which roughly 71% are seen a single time; around 1.3% belongs to the top ten. Source material: PBMCs. The source of these receptors is a middle-aged woman in good health and CMV-seronegative.

This clone was seen only once. The chain is built from TRBV19 and TRBJ2-7; TRBD1 agrees at 7 bases. This CDR3 has 13 residues. Germline lookup yields CDR1 LNHDA and CDR2 SQIVND (reference sequence). V was pared by 7 bases and J by 4 bases, with 7 bases of the junction left unmatched. The CDR3 DNA reads as TGTGCCAGTAATGGGGGACAGAGATACGAGCAGTACTTC. Encoded protein: CASNGGQRYEQYF.

This rearrangement joins TRBV19 to TRBJ2-5, with D perhaps TRBD1 (5 bases). This CDR3 region has 15 residues. The V and J ends lost 5 bases and 3 bases respectively, with 16 bases between them. Germline CDR1 and CDR2: LNHDA and SQIVND (reference sequence). The CDR3 is CASSRLGEGEETQYF. In DNA, the CDR3 is TGTGCCAGTAGTCGCCTCGGAGAAGGGGAAGAGACCCAGTACTTC.

The chain combines TRBV2 with TRBJ2-2, with 7 bases lining up with TRBD1. CDR1 is SNHLY, CDR2 FYNNEI, per germline. With V trimmed by 6 bases and J by 3 bases, 7 bases remained unmatched. The length of the CDR3 is 15 residues. CDR3 in amino acids: CASSHDRVDTGELFF. The CDR3 DNA follows: TGTGCCAGCAGCCACGACAGGGTCGACACCGGGGAGCTGTTTTTT.

The rearrangement uses TRBV29-1 and TRBJ2-3; maybe TRBD1 (5 bases). V lost 6 bases and J lost 6, with 19 bases in between. Germline V gives CDR1 SQVTM, CDR2 ANQGSEA. CDR3 length: 14 residues. CDR3 sequence: CSVSTEKTWDTQYF. In DNA, the CDR3 is TGCAGCGTCTCGACAGAGAAAACGTGGGATACGCAGTATTTT.

The chain employs TRBV7-3 and TRBJ2-3, with 8 bases identical to TRBD2. Germline V gene sequence: CDR1 SGHTA, CDR2 FQGTGA. The CDR3 extends over 15 amino acids. Trimming removed 7 bases from V and 3 bases from J; junction bases left unmatched: 9. The CDR3 DNA reads TGTGCCAGCACCTTCCGGGGGGGAGCGACAGATACGCAGTATTTT. It specifies CASTFRGGATDTQYF.

V and J are TRBV7-9 and TRBJ2-1; 8 nucleotides agree with TRBD2. The CDR3 extends over 15 amino acids. V was clipped by 2 bases and J by 9 bases; unmatched bases: 9. Germline-derived CDR1 and CDR2 are SEHNR and FQNEAQ (reference sequence). CDR3 protein: CASSLLSGAGSEQFF. CDR3 in DNA: TGTGCCAGCAGCTTACTTAGCGGGGCCGGGAGTGAGCAGTTCTTC. Together with reference TRBV7-9 and TRBJ2-1, the CDR3 gives the full variable domain: DTGVSQNPRHKITKRGQNVTFRCDPISEHNRLYWYRQTLGQGPEFLTYFQNEAQLEKSRLLSDRFSAERPKGSFSTLEIQRTEQGDSAMYLCASSLLSGAGSEQFFGPGTRLTVL.

The chain uses TRBV25-1 and TRBJ2-7; no reliable D call. Germline V gene sequence: CDR1 MGHDK, CDR2 SYGVNS. Deletions cut 6 bases from V and 0 bases from J, with 9 bases between. CDR3 length: 13 amino acids. Here the CDR3 reads CASSYHSSYEQYF. CDR3 DNA: TGTGCCAGCAGCTACCACAGCTCCTACGAGCAGTACTTC.

The chain is built from TRBV25-1 and TRBJ2-2, with D unclear. Trimming took off 3 bases at V and 14 bases at J, with 19 bases between the two ends. The CDR3 runs to 14 residues. In germline, CDR1 is MGHDK, CDR2 SYGVNS. CDR3 protein: CASSDSDRSRGLFF. DNA for the CDR3: TGTGCCAGCAGTGATTCCGACCGAAGTCGCGGTCTGTTTTTT.

This clone was found a few times. The genes are TRBV2 and TRBJ2-1, with D hard to call. The CDR3 covers 13 residues. The germline gives CDR1 SNHLY, CDR2 FYNNEI. Trimming removed 7 bases from V and 0 bases from J, with 7 bases in between. CDR3 in DNA: TGTGCCAGCACAACTGACTCCTACAATGAGCAGTTCTTC. Translating gives CASTTDSYNEQFF. Variable domain in full (rest from reference TRBV2 and TRBJ2-1): EPEVTQTPSHQVTQMGQEVILRCVPISNHLYFYWYRQILGQKVEFLVSFYNNEISEKSEIFDDQFSVERPDGSNFTLKIRSTKLEDSAMYFCASTTDSYNEQFFGPGTRLTVL.

This clone showed up just a few times. J is TRBJ1-5 and V is TRBV4-2; 10 bases line up with TRBD1. The ends lost 0 bases at V and 5 bases at J; junction bases unmatched: 7. CDR3 length: 17 amino acids. Germline loops: CDR1 LGHNA, CDR2 YNFKEQ. This CDR3 reads CASSQEGTGAPYQPQHF. The CDR3 DNA reads as TGTGCCAGCAGCCAAGAAGGGACAGGGGCCCCCTATCAGCCCCAGCATTTT.

The rearrangement links TRBV2 to TRBJ2-7; D gene unclear. Germline CDR1 SNHLY, CDR2 FYNNEI. V lost 7 bases to trimming and J lost 2 bases, with 15 bases between them. The CDR3 contains 14 residues. The DNA of the CDR3 is TGTGCCAGCAATCGACCGGAGATCACCTACGAGCAGTACTTC. Protein: CASNRPEITYEQYF. Looking up the rest from reference TRBV2 and TRBJ2-7 gives the full variable domain: EPEVTQTPSHQVTQMGQEVILRCVPISNHLYFYWYRQILGQKVEFLVSFYNNEISEKSEIFDDQFSVERPDGSNFTLKIRSTKLEDSAMYFCASNRPEITYEQYFGPGTRLTVT.